The present TCR beta chain was sequenced within a study of OX40 agonist ivuxolimab in advanced cancers. The CDR3 contains 16 residues. The germline V gene encodes CDR1 MNHNS and CDR2 SASEGT. The V and J ends lost 1 base and 8 bases, in that order; junction bases with no gene match: 3. Repertoires were generated with immunoSEQ multiplex PCR, while TCRdb's copy carries only in-frame clones and drops some. The sample yields tens of thousands of clones, 80% to 90% seen once. Source: CD4+ or CD8+ T cells sorted from blood, taken in a trial of the OX40 agonist ivuxolimab. The rearrangement uses TRBV6-1 and TRBJ2-1; TRBD2 agrees at 15 bases. The origin of this receptor is an adult with an advanced solid tumor such as melanoma, head and neck, liver or kidney cancer. The DNA for the CDR3 is TGTGCCAGCAGTGAAGGGACTAGCGGGGGGGTGTATGAGCAGTTCTTC. This encodes CASSEGTSGGVYEQFF.